The 11 T cell receptor beta chains below all came from one sample that was sequenced in a study of blood T cells in healthy people across ages. Combining a sample-barcoded 5' primer with a J-beta primer mix, a second PCR ran for 7 to 11 cycles. TCRdb independently ran MiXCR on the 5' RACE reads; one entry per CDR3 protein. The repertoire holds fewer than 1,000,000 distinct CDR3 sequences, with approximately 48% as singletons. Source material: blood. The receptors here all came from a man aged 55 to 70 in good health.

The V and J genes are TRBV20-1 and TRBJ2-3, with D perhaps matching TRBD1 (6 bases). Trimming removed 4 bases at V and 2 bases at J, with 13 bases between. Germline values: CDR1 DFQATT, CDR2 SNEGSKA (reference sequence). The CDR3 runs to 14 residues. CDR3: CSATPGTTTDTQYF. The CDR3 coding sequence is TGCAGTGCTACGCCTGGGACAACCACAGATACGCAGTATTTT.

The chain has TRBV5-1 and TRBJ2-3, with TRBD2 matching 11 bases. The CDR3 spans 19 residues. Germline V lookup: CDR1 SGHRS, CDR2 YFSETQ. Trimming took 4 bases from V and 0 from J; bases not matched to a gene: 13. The CDR3 sequence is CASSETLAGGGSSTDTQYF. DNA of the CDR3: TGCGCCAGCAGCGAAACTCTAGCGGGGGGAGGATCTAGCACAGATACGCAGTATTTT.

In this sample, this clonotype turned up a few times. The chain has TRBV7-2 and TRBJ2-6; D not resolved. The CDR3 loop spans 15 amino acids. The V and J ends lost 5 bases and 1 base respectively, with 9 bases between them. Germline lookup yields CDR1 SGHTA and CDR2 FQGNSA. CDR3 sequence: CASSVYGSGANVLTF. The CDR3 nucleotides read TGTGCCAGCAGCGTATATGGGTCTGGGGCCAACGTCCTGACTTTC.

CDR3 bases: TGTGCCAGCAGGGCAGGGAATAATTCACCCCTCCACTTT. This codes for CASRAGNNSPLHF. The rearrangement links TRBV28 to TRBJ1-6; D is perhaps TRBD1 (5 bases). The CDR3 runs 13 residues. V lost 6 bases, J lost 5 bases, and 8 bases lay in between. Per germline, CDR1 MDHEN and CDR2 SYDVKM.

The chain is built from TRBV2 and TRBJ2-1; D is possibly TRBD2 (5 bases). The CDR3 has 15 residues. In germline, CDR1 is SNHLY, CDR2 FYNNEI. The V end lost 0 bases, the J end lost 6 bases, and 12 bases lay between the germline ends. The CDR3 bases are TGTGCCAGCAGTGAAGCCTCGGGGTTCCGCAATGAGCAGTTCTTC. It is translated as CASSEASGFRNEQFF. The whole variable domain, remainder taken from reference TRBV2 and TRBJ2-1, is EPEVTQTPSHQVTQMGQEVILRCVPISNHLYFYWYRQILGQKVEFLVSFYNNEISEKSEIFDDQFSVERPDGSNFTLKIRSTKLEDSAMYFCASSEASGFRNEQFFGPGTRLTVL.

The sample holds a few counts of this clonotype. The chain uses TRBV13 and TRBJ2-1, with TRBD2 matching over 8 bases. The CDR3 length is 16 residues. The ends lost 5 bases at V and 2 bases at J; junction bases unmatched: 8. Germline V gene data show CDR1 as PRHDT and CDR2 as FYEKMQ (reference sequence). The CDR3 DNA reads TGTGCCAGCAGCCGGAGCGGGAGAAGACCCTACAATGAGCAGTTCTTC. Protein: CASSRSGRRPYNEQFF.

V and J are TRBV18 and TRBJ1-1; 8 bases are a match to TRBD1. Trimming took 3 bases from V and 2 from J; bases not matched to a gene: 5. Germline CDR1 and CDR2: KGHSH and LQKENI. The CDR3 spans 15 residues. CDR3 amino acids: CASSPLGQGNTEAFF. The CDR3 region has the DNA TGTGCCAGCTCACCCCTAGGACAGGGAAACACTGAAGCTTTCTTT.

The V and J genes are TRBV3-1 and TRBJ2-7; D tentatively fits TRBD1 or TRBD2 (6 bases each). Germline V CDR1 and CDR2: LGHDT, YNNKEL (reference sequence). The CDR3 runs to 17 residues. Trimming stripped 8 bases from V and 3 bases from J, with 26 bases between. The CDR3 coding sequence is TGTGCCAGCGCCCGATCTGGGGGGCCTGCTGGTCGCTACGAGCAGTACTTC. This gives the protein CASARSGGPAGRYEQYF.

The chain uses TRBV6-2 or TRBV6-3 and TRBJ2-5, with TRBD2 identical over 7 bases. V lost 5 bases to trimming and J lost 3 bases; unmatched junction nucleotides: 15. This CDR3 has 17 residues. The germline V gene encodes CDR1 MNHEY and CDR2 SVGEGT. CDR3 sequence: CASSPSLYGGGEETQYF. The CDR3 DNA follows: TGTGCCAGCAGTCCCTCCCTGTACGGCGGGGGAGAAGAGACCCAGTACTTC.

The genes are TRBV10-3 and TRBJ1-6; D unresolved. V was clipped by 0 bases and J by 6 bases, with 6 bases between them. Germline assignment: CDR1 ENHRY and CDR2 SYGVKD. The CDR3 consists of 14 residues. CDR3 sequence (DNA): TGTGCCATCAGTGAGTCAGTGACTAATTCACCCCTCCACTTT. Protein sequence: CAISESVTNSPLHF.

The chain carries TRBV24-1 and TRBJ2-7; D not resolved. V was shortened by 1 base and J by 7 bases, with 10 bases between the two germline ends. CDR1 is KGHDR and CDR2 is SFDVKD in the germline V gene. The CDR3 has 13 amino acids. This CDR3 reads CATSDLWAEEQYF. The DNA for the CDR3 is TGTGCCACCAGTGATTTATGGGCAGAAGAGCAGTACTTC.